The source of this TCR beta chain is a study of T cells in Graves' hyperthyroidism and ophthalmopathy. General study results and limits: Ophthalmopathy prediction by the model preceded onset by a median approximately 5.9 months.

This clonotype came up a few times. Its antigen remains unknown. A junction boundary mismatches the germline segment, possibly from a read error. Amplified regions were TCR beta CDR3 sequences from RNA transcripts. The TCR CDR3 was amplified in a first-round RT-PCR using the HTBI primer set. TCRdb independently ran MiXCR on the multiplex PCR reads; one entry per CDR3 protein. Altogether about 500,000 distinct CDR3 sequences are present, roughly 15% being singletons, with the ten largest covering 25% to 30%. This TCR came from a woman aged 25 to 39 with Graves' ophthalmopathy. Specimen: blood.

The CDR3 loop is CAGSLAGGPYNEQFF. The CDR3 DNA sequence: TGCGCCGGCAGCTTAGCGGGAGGGCCATACAATGAGCAGTTCTTC. The rearrangement links TRBV5-1 to TRBJ2-1; 11 bases line up with TRBD2. The CDR3 length is 15 residues. Germline V gene lookup returns CDR1 SGHRS and CDR2 YFSETQ.